This TCR beta chain emerged from a study of blood T cells in healthy people across ages. This clonotype came up a few times. The authors ran a second PCR of 7 to 11 cycles using a sample-barcoded 5' primer and a J-beta primer mix. MiXCR, run by TCRdb on the 5' RACE reads, gives a single entry per CDR3 protein. The table shows 1.5 million to 2 million distinct CDR3 sequences, with 40% to 55% occurring only once. The TCR sequence derives from a woman between 40 and 50 years old in good health. Sequenced sample: blood.

CDR3 protein: CASSQDLGQSRPQYF. The CDR3 bases are TGCGCCAGCAGCCAAGATTTGGGACAATCCAGACCCCAGTACTTC. This chain uses TRBV4-1 with TRBJ2-5, with D possibly being TRBD1 (6 bases). V was cut by 0 bases and J by 9 bases, with 17 bases left in between. Germline CDR1 reads MGHRA; CDR2 reads YSYEKL. CDR3 length: 15 residues.